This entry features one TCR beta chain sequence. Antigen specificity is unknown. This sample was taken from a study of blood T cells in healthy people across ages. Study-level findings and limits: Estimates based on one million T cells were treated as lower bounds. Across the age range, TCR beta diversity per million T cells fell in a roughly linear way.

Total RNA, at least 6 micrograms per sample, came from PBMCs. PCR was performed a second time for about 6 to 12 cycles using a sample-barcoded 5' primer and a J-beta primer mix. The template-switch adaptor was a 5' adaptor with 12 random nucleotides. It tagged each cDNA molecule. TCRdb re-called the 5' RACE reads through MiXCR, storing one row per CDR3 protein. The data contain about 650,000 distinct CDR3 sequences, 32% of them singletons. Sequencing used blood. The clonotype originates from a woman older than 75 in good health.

The CDR3 sequence: CASSQENRRETQYF. Written as DNA, the CDR3 is TGCGCCAGCAGCCAAGAGAACAGGCGGGAGACTCAGTACTTC. The V and J genes are TRBV4-1 and TRBJ2-7; 7 nucleotides agree with TRBD2. V lost 0 bases, J lost 10 bases, and 9 bases stayed unmatched. CDR1 and CDR2 from the germline V gene are MGHRA and YSYEKL. There are 14 residues in the CDR3.